These T cell receptor beta chains were read from a single sample in a study of naive and memory T cell subsets. A single record per CDR3 protein comes from TCRdb applying MiXCR to the UMI-ligation and nested PCR reads. The sample carries roughly 100,000 distinct CDR3 sequences, about 11% recorded once. Sequenced input: naive CD4+ T cells from blood. Every receptor here comes from a human donor in good health. Each CDR3 is given with its conserved first and last residue. Each record gives: D gene, V gene, clone size, J gene, CDR3 protein, CDR3 DNA. The D gene is left open where the match is weak. Clone size is shown for a subset of rows, as once, few, many or a class of expanded clone.

>.|TRBV18|.|TRBJ2-4
CASSPSAGAGKNIQYF
TGTGCCAGCTCACCGTCTGCAGGGGCCGGTAAAAACATTCAGTACTTC
>TRBD2|TRBV12-3/TRBV12-4|few|TRBJ2-7
CASSFQTGGSYEQYF
TGTGCCAGCAGTTTTCAGACGGGGGGCTCCTACGAGCAGTACTTC
>TRBD2|TRBV27|few|TRBJ2-1
CASSWRLARDNEQFF
TGTGCCAGCAGTTGGCGACTAGCGAGAGACAATGAGCAGTTCTTC
>TRBD2|TRBV18|many|TRBJ2-7
CASSASGGRADYEQYF
TGTGCCAGCTCAGCTAGCGGGGGCCGGGCTGACTACGAGCAGTACTTC
>.|TRBV28|.|TRBJ2-1
CASSYLGPNEQFF
TGTGCCAGCAGTTACTTGGGGCCGAATGAGCAGTTCTTC
>.|TRBV18|.|TRBJ1-3
CASSIGTAGNTIYF
TGTGCCAGCTCAATAGGGACTGCTGGAAACACCATATATTTT
>TRBD1|TRBV20-1|.|TRBJ1-5
CSARETGGLQPQHF
TGCAGTGCTAGAGAAACAGGGGGTTTACAGCCCCAGCATTTT
>.|TRBV27|.|TRBJ1-6
CASSLRQGYNSPLHF
TGTGCCAGCAGTTTAAGGCAGGGTTATAATTCACCCCTCCACTTT
>.|TRBV7-2|many|TRBJ1-1
CASSLGPRKNTEAFF
TGTGCCAGCAGCTTAGGTCCCAGGAAGAACACTGAAGCTTTCTTT
>.|TRBV3-1|few|TRBJ1-1
CASSQAVNTEAFF
TGTGCCAGCAGCCAAGCAGTGAACACTGAAGCTTTCTTT
>.|TRBV7-2|many|TRBJ2-1
CASSLVGPFAYNEQFF
TGTGCCAGCAGCTTAGTCGGCCCTTTCGCCTACAATGAGCAGTTCTTC
>TRBD1|TRBV2|.|TRBJ2-5
CASSPGTGRLGETQYF
TGTGCCAGCAGCCCCGGGACAGGGAGACTTGGAGAGACCCAGTACTTC
>.|TRBV20-1|.|TRBJ2-4
CSAGGGLAKNIQYF
TGCAGTGCGGGCGGAGGTTTAGCCAAAAACATTCAGTACTTC
>TRBD2|TRBV3-1|many|TRBJ2-1
CASSQTSGGSEQFF
TGTGCCAGCAGCCAGACTAGCGGGGGAAGTGAGCAGTTCTTC
>TRBD2|TRBV2|few|TRBJ2-5
CASSVQGRGGLETQYF
TGTGCCAGCAGTGTGCAAGGACGGGGGGGTCTAGAGACCCAGTACTTC
>TRBD2|TRBV6-5|.|TRBJ2-1
CASSYRLAGNNEQFF
TGTGCCAGCAGTTACAGACTAGCGGGGAACAATGAGCAGTTCTTC
>.|TRBV20-1|.|TRBJ2-1
CSASRGFLTYPAEQFF
TGCAGTGCTTCTCGGGGGTTCTTGACCTACCCGGCGGAGCAGTTCTTC
>TRBD2|TRBV12-3/TRBV12-4|.|TRBJ2-5
CASRRLAGETQYF
TGTGCCAGCAGAAGACTAGCGGGAGAGACCCAGTACTTC
>.|TRBV6-6|.|TRBJ1-6
CASSYSPAGHNSPLHF
TGTGCCAGCAGTTACTCCCCTGCGGGACATAATTCACCCCTCCACTTT
>TRBD1|TRBV6-2/TRBV6-3|few|TRBJ2-1
CASSYPGTGRHEQFF
TGTGCCAGCAGTTACCCCGGGACAGGGAGGCATGAGCAGTTCTTC
>.|TRBV19|many|TRBJ1-6
CASTRSKGGIPLHF
TGTGCCAGCACCCGATCGAAGGGGGGTATCCCCCTCCACTTT
>.|TRBV5-4|few|TRBJ2-3
CASSRSGVSTDTQYF
TGTGCCAGCAGCCGGTCGGGAGTGTCAACAGATACGCAGTATTTT
>.|TRBV6-2/TRBV6-3|few|TRBJ2-1
CASALRGRTYNEQFF
TGTGCCAGCGCCCTGCGGGGACGGACCTACAATGAGCAGTTCTTC
>.|TRBV11-2|many|TRBJ2-3
CASTSSFPDTQYF
TGTGCCAGCACTTCCTCCTTCCCAGATACGCAGTATTTT
>.|TRBV6-2/TRBV6-3|.|TRBJ1-5
CASSYEQGRQPQHF
TGTGCCAGCAGTTACGAACAGGGCCGTCAGCCCCAGCATTTT
>TRBD1|TRBV5-4|many|TRBJ2-5
CASSLGPGQTETQYF
TGTGCCAGCAGCTTGGGACCGGGACAGACGGAGACCCAGTACTTC
>TRBD2|TRBV4-3|many|TRBJ2-3
CASSQGLASTDTQYF
TGCGCCAGCAGCCAAGGACTAGCGAGCACAGATACGCAGTATTTT
>.|TRBV20-1|few|TRBJ1-6
CSARLKTGVNSPLHF
TGCAGTGCTAGACTAAAGACAGGTGTTAATTCACCCCTCCACTTT
>.|TRBV6-2/TRBV6-3|.|TRBJ2-3
CASSQRQTDTQYF
TGTGCCAGCAGCCAACGGCAGACAGATACGCAGTATTTT
>TRBD1|TRBV20-1|many|TRBJ2-7
CSAARDRVPYEQYF
TGCAGTGCTGCCCGGGACAGGGTCCCCTACGAGCAGTACTTC
>.|TRBV29-1|few|TRBJ1-1
CSGRETEAFF
TGCAGCGGCCGGGAGACTGAAGCTTTCTTT
>.|TRBV11-3|.|TRBJ2-3
CASSSPSWTEGSAQYF
TGTGCCAGCAGCTCACCATCCTGGACTGAGGGCTCGGCGCAGTATTTT
>.|TRBV29-1|.|TRBJ2-2
CSGSGYTGELFF
TGCAGCGGAAGTGGTTACACCGGGGAGCTGTTTTTT
>TRBD2|TRBV28|few|TRBJ2-1
CASSSSGTSGNNEQFF
TGTGCCAGCAGTTCTTCCGGGACTAGCGGGAACAATGAGCAGTTCTTC
>.|TRBV14|many|TRBJ2-3
CASSQATDRSTDTQYF
TGTGCCAGCAGCCAAGCAACTGACCGAAGCACAGATACGCAGTATTTT
>TRBD1|TRBV11-3|.|TRBJ1-1
CASSFVGTGTAEAFF
TGTGCCAGCAGCTTTGTTGGGACAGGGACCGCTGAAGCTTTCTTT
>.|TRBV5-1|.|TRBJ1-6
CASSLVGRDSPLHF
TGCGCCAGCAGCTTGGTTGGGCGAGATTCACCCCTCCACTTT
>.|TRBV4-3|many|TRBJ2-3
CASSQDPGGTDTQYF
TGCGCCAGCAGCCAAGATCCGGGAGGCACAGATACGCAGTATTTT
>.|TRBV24-1|.|TRBJ2-3
CATSDSLRHTQYF
TGTGCCACCAGTGATTCACTTCGGCATACGCAGTATTTT
>.|TRBV7-2|few|TRBJ2-5
CASSLALETQYF
TGTGCCAGCAGCTTAGCACTGGAGACCCAGTACTTC
>.|TRBV27|.|TRBJ2-6
CASSRLTGSSSGANVLTF
TGTGCCAGCAGTCGACTCACAGGGTCAAGCTCTGGGGCCAACGTCCTGACTTTC
>.|TRBV30|few|TRBJ1-2
CAWSVRAEGGYTF
TGTGCCTGGAGTGTACGAGCAGAAGGTGGCTACACCTTC
>.|TRBV30|.|TRBJ2-2
CAWSQQITGELFF
TGTGCCTGGAGTCAACAGATCACCGGGGAGCTGTTTTTT
>.|TRBV16|.|TRBJ2-7
CASSQSGGEQYF
TGTGCCAGCAGCCAATCGGGAGGCGAGCAGTACTTC
>.|TRBV12-3/TRBV12-4|many|TRBJ2-7
CASSLRSYEQYF
TGTGCCAGCAGTTTAAGGTCCTACGAGCAGTACTTC
>TRBD2|TRBV3-1|.|TRBJ2-1
CASSQEVTSGSNEQFF
TGTGCCAGCAGCCAAGAGGTGACTAGCGGGAGTAATGAGCAGTTCTTC
>.|TRBV7-2|.|TRBJ2-3
CASSLRSLDTQYF
TGTGCCAGCAGCTTAAGATCGTTGGATACGCAGTATTTT
>TRBD1|TRBV18|few|TRBJ2-1
CASSPRLGTGVNEQFF
TGTGCCAGCTCACCACGGCTAGGGACAGGGGTAAATGAGCAGTTCTTC
>TRBD2|TRBV20-1|many|TRBJ2-5
CSARDRLAEETQYF
TGCAGTGCTAGAGATCGACTAGCGGAAGAGACCCAGTACTTC
>TRBD2|TRBV5-1|.|TRBJ2-7
CASSNPLAGVREQYF
TGCGCCAGCAGCAATCCCCTAGCGGGAGTTCGCGAGCAGTACTTC
>.|TRBV29-1|.|TRBJ2-4
CSAEMGHIQYF
TGCAGCGCCGAAATGGGTCACATTCAGTACTTC
>TRBD1|TRBV5-6|few|TRBJ2-7
CASSLFGTVSDEQYF
TGTGCCAGCAGCTTGTTCGGGACAGTCTCCGACGAGCAGTACTTC
>.|TRBV6-2/TRBV6-3|.|TRBJ1-1
CASSYFGESTEAFF
TGTGCCAGCAGTTACTTTGGGGAGAGCACTGAAGCTTTCTTT
>.|TRBV6-2/TRBV6-3|many|TRBJ2-4
CASTTLGWEVGKNIQYF
TGTGCCAGCACCACCCTTGGGTGGGAGGTTGGAAAAAACATTCAGTACTTC
>TRBD1|TRBV12-3/TRBV12-4|many|TRBJ2-7
CASSHRGWESYEQYF
TGTGCCAGCAGTCACAGGGGTTGGGAATCCTACGAGCAGTACTTC
>TRBD2|TRBV11-2|few|TRBJ2-2
CASSLDLLSGGNTGELFF
TGTGCCAGCAGCTTAGATCTCCTCAGCGGGGGCAACACCGGGGAGCTGTTTTTT
>.|TRBV23-1|few|TRBJ2-1
CASSQRTASYNEQFF
TGCGCCAGCAGTCAAAGGACAGCCTCCTACAATGAGCAGTTCTTC
>TRBD2|TRBV29-1|.|TRBJ2-1
CSVQTSGDYNEQFF
TGCAGCGTCCAAACTAGCGGGGACTACAATGAGCAGTTCTTC
>.|TRBV4-2|.|TRBJ2-5
CASSQADVAGSLQETQYF
TGTGCCAGCAGCCAAGCCGACGTAGCCGGCAGTCTCCAAGAGACCCAGTACTTC